The next 21 T cell receptor beta chains were all read from a single sample in a study of identifying expanded T cells in peripheral blood. Clones were read by immunoSEQ multiplex PCR, and TCRdb kept only the in-frame ones, dropping some. The sample yields 97,000 or so clones, about nine tenths seen once. The sequenced material came from blood. These receptors all come from a person between 18 and 69 years old in good health.

This clone is judged medium-sized. This chain joins TRBV11-2 and TRBJ2-5; 7 bases are shared with TRBD2. The junction had 12 bases not matched to a gene; V was cut back by 6 bases and J by 2 bases. Germline CDR1 SGHAT, CDR2 FQNNGV. CDR3 size: 16 residues. CDR3 sequence (DNA): TGTGCCAGCAGACCCCAGGCTAGCGGTTGGCAAGAGACCCAGTACTTC. Its protein is CASRPQASGWQETQYF.

The chain links TRBV19 to TRBJ2-3, with 11 positions matching TRBD2. J gave up 4 bases and V 7 bases, and 13 bases lay outside the gene matches. Germline lookup yields CDR1 LNHDA and CDR2 SQIVND (reference sequence). The CDR3 runs to 17 residues. The DNA of the CDR3 is TGTGCCAGTACCGATACGGGTAGCGGGAGGGCGGCAGATACGCAGTATTTT. Its protein product is CASTDTGSGRAADTQYF. Looking up the rest from reference TRBV19 and TRBJ2-3 gives the full variable domain: DGGITQSPKYLFRKEGQNVTLSCEQNLNHDAMYWYRQDPGQGLRLIYYSQIVNDFQKGDIAEGYSVSREKKESFPLTVTSAQKNPTAFYLCASTDTGSGRAADTQYFGPGTRLTVL.

The chain employs TRBV25-1 and TRBJ2-3; D is unclear. This CDR3 has 16 amino acids. V lost 3 bases, J lost 0 bases, and 13 bases lay in between. Germline loops: CDR1 MGHDK, CDR2 SYGVNS. The CDR3, as DNA: TGTGCCAGCAGTGATCATCCAGGAGCTAGCACAGATACGCAGTATTTT. Amino acid sequence: CASSDHPGASTDTQYF.

The J gene is TRBJ2-5, the V gene TRBV28; TRBD1 aligns across 7 bases. Germline V gene sequence: CDR1 MDHEN, CDR2 SYDVKM. J gave up 2 bases and V 5 bases, and 8 bases lay outside the gene matches. The CDR3 runs 15 residues. The DNA for the CDR3 is TGTGCCAGCAGTCTCCGGGGACAGCTACAAGAGACCCAGTACTTC. Protein: CASSLRGQLQETQYF. The full variable domain, in which reference TRBV28 and TRBJ2-5 provide the parts outside the CDR3, is DVKVTQSSRYLVKRTGEKVFLECVQDMDHENMFWYRQDPGLGLRLIYFSYDVKMKEKGDIPEGYSVSREKKERFSLILESASTNQTSMYLCASSLRGQLQETQYFGPGTRLLVL.

This clone has just one count. The J gene is TRBJ2-3, the V gene TRBV11-2; D uncertain. CDR1 is SGHAT and CDR2 is FQNNGV in the germline V gene. V was shortened by 5 bases and J by 2 bases, with 11 bases between the two germline ends. This CDR3 is 14 amino acids long. This chain's CDR3 is CASSPRDHTDTQYF. The CDR3 coding sequence is TGTGCCAGCAGCCCCCGTGACCACACAGATACGCAGTATTTT.

V usage is TRBV7-9 and J usage is TRBJ2-5; D call uncertain. The V end was cut by 7 bases, the J end by 2 bases, with 8 bases between. Germline V gene data show CDR1 as SEHNR and CDR2 as FQNEAQ (reference sequence). This CDR3 region has 12 residues. In nucleotides, the CDR3 is TGTGCCAGCAATCTGTGGCAAGAGACCCAGTACTTC. This translates into CASNLWQETQYF.

This clone came up a few times. This chain links TRBV7-2 with TRBJ1-6; no clear D. The V end was cut by 5 bases, the J end by 8 bases, with 4 bases between. The germline gives CDR1 SGHTA, CDR2 FQGNSA. This CDR3 comprises 11 residues. The CDR3 nucleotides read TGTGCCAGCAGCAGGGATTCACCCCTCCACTTT. Its protein is CASSRDSPLHF.

The chain combines TRBV5-6 with TRBJ1-5, with a tentative D call TRBD1 (5 bases). This CDR3 has 14 residues. The V gene lost 4 bases and the J gene lost 7 bases, with 15 bases spanning the gap. Germline loops: CDR1 SGHDT, CDR2 YYEEEE. CDR3 in amino acids: CASSPMGRDQPQHF. For the CDR3, the DNA is TGTGCCAGCAGCCCTATGGGAAGGGACCAGCCCCAGCATTTT.

This chain joins TRBV7-3 and TRBJ2-5, with 11 bases matching TRBD2. The length of the CDR3 is 15 residues. Looked up from germline, CDR1 is SGHTA and CDR2 is FQGTGA. J lost 1 base, V lost 4 bases, and 2 bases had no gene match. Here the CDR3 reads CASSSGTSGQETQYF. The CDR3 DNA reads as TGTGCCAGCAGCTCCGGGACTAGCGGCCAAGAGACCCAGTACTTC. Full variable domain (rest looked up from reference TRBV7-3 and TRBJ2-5): GAGVSQTPSNKVTEKGKYVELRCDPISGHTALYWYRQSLGQGPEFLIYFQGTGAADDSGLPNDRFFAVRPEGSVSTLKIQRTERGDSAVYLCASSSGTSGQETQYFGPGTRLLVL.

The chain carries TRBV11-3 and TRBJ2-3, with 11 bases that match TRBD2. Germline assignment: CDR1 SGHNT and CDR2 YENEEA. The junction had 6 bases not matched to a gene; V was cut back by 0 bases and J by 4 bases. CDR3 length: 17 residues. CDR3 sequence (DNA): TGTGCCAGCAGCTTAGATTGGAATAGCGGGGGGGCAGATACGCAGTATTTT. Its protein product is CASSLDWNSGGADTQYF.

V usage is TRBV7-3 and J usage is TRBJ2-3; no clear D. The V end lost 3 bases, the J end lost 0 bases, and 16 bases lay between the germline ends. The germline gives CDR1 SGHTA, CDR2 FQGTGA. The CDR3 has 17 residues. CDR3 protein: CASSLRTSTPSTDTQYF. The DNA of the CDR3 is TGTGCCAGCAGCTTGAGAACATCTACTCCTAGCACAGATACGCAGTATTTT.

DNA for the CDR3: TGTGCCAGCAGCGCGCAACTATCACGAGGTGAGCAGTTCTTC. Amino acids: CASSAQLSRGEQFF. J is TRBJ2-1 and V is TRBV7-2, with D hard to call. The germline CDR1 and CDR2 sequences are SGHTA and FQGNSA. Trimming left V 5 bases short and J 9 bases short, with 17 bases between. The CDR3 spans 14 residues. Filled out from reference TRBV7-2 and TRBJ2-1, the complete variable domain reads GAGVSQSPSNKVTEKGKDVELRCDPISGHTALYWYRQSLGQGLEFLIYFQGNSAPDKSGLPSDRFSAERTGGSVSTLTIQRTQQEDSAVYLCASSAQLSRGEQFFGPGTRLTVL.

The gene calls are TRBV5-6 and TRBJ2-3; a possible D gene is TRBD1 (5 bases). CDR1 and CDR2 from the germline V gene are SGHDT and YYEEEE. V dropped 6 bases and J dropped 1 base, with 12 bases sitting between them. The length of the CDR3 is 14 residues. Here the CDR3 DNA reads TGTGCCAGCACCCCGGTCAGGGGCACAGATACGCAGTATTTT. This gives the protein CASTPVRGTDTQYF.

This chain joins TRBV29-1 and TRBJ2-7; TRBD1 matches at 8 bases. The CDR3 is made up of 12 amino acids. After removal of 7 bases from V and 5 bases from J, the junction contained 7 bases not matched to a gene. CDR1 and CDR2 from the germline V gene are SQVTM and ANQGSEA. The CDR3 bases are TGCAGCGCCCAGACAGGGGTGGACGAGCAGTACTTC. Translation: CSAQTGVDEQYF.

V is TRBV18 and J is TRBJ2-1, with TRBD1 identical over 11 bases. The V segment lost 3 bases and the J segment 12 bases; nucleotides outside the gene matches: 10. Germline CDR1 reads KGHSH; CDR2 reads LQKENI. The length of the CDR3 is 15 residues. CDR3: CASSPGTGGSFGQFF. In DNA, the CDR3 is TGTGCCAGCTCACCCGGGACAGGGGGGTCATTTGGGCAGTTCTTC.

The chain recombines TRBV5-1 with TRBJ1-6, with 7 bases identical to TRBD1. The germline V gene encodes CDR1 SGHRS and CDR2 YFSETQ. CDR3 length: 14 amino acids. V lost 5 bases and J lost 7; bases outside the gene matches: 6. CDR3 residues: CASSPGQPNSPLHF. The DNA for the CDR3 is TGCGCCAGCAGTCCGGGACAGCCGAATTCACCCCTCCACTTT.

This chain uses TRBV4-3 with TRBJ2-7; possible D gene TRBD1, 5 bases. Between the trimmed V and J ends, which lost 0 bases and 0 bases, there was a span of 15 bases. This CDR3 has 17 amino acids. The germline gives CDR1 LGHNA, CDR2 YSLEER. CDR3 bases: TGCGCCAGCAGCCAAGATCCTAGTGGGGCCAGCTCCTACGAGCAGTACTTC. Translation: CASSQDPSGASSYEQYF.

The V gene is TRBV19, the J gene TRBJ2-1, with a weak D call TRBD2 (6 bases). From germline, CDR1 is LNHDA and CDR2 SQIVND (reference sequence). The CDR3 extends over 13 amino acids. V shed 6 bases and J shed 4 bases, with 10 bases lying between them. This CDR3 reads CASRSTSYNEQFF. The CDR3 DNA sequence: TGTGCCAGTAGGTCGACTAGTTACAATGAGCAGTTCTTC.

The chain is built from TRBV30 and TRBJ1-1, with TRBD1 matching over 7 bases. The CDR3 covers 14 residues. CDR1 is GTSNPN and CDR2 is SVGIG in the germline V gene (reference sequence). The junction had 6 bases not matched to a gene; V was cut back by 0 bases and J by 5 bases. The CDR3 DNA reads as TGTGCCTGGAGTGTATTCCCCAGGGGGACTGAAGCTTTCTTT. Translating it yields CAWSVFPRGTEAFF.

J is TRBJ1-3 and V is TRBV7-3, with D possibly matching TRBD1 (5 bases). The CDR3 contains 14 residues. Trimming stripped 6 bases from V and 8 bases from J, with 17 bases between. The V gene's germline CDR1 is SGHTA and CDR2 FQGTGA. The CDR3: CASSKGLRRYTIYF. As DNA, the CDR3 is TGTGCCAGCAGTAAGGGGTTAAGGAGGTACACCATATATTTT.

The rearrangement joins TRBV28 to TRBJ1-2; D is ambiguous. Germline V gives CDR1 MDHEN, CDR2 SYDVKM. Between the trimmed V and J ends, which lost 2 bases and 4 bases, there was a span of 2 bases. The CDR3 runs 11 residues. This chain's CDR3 is CASSLAYGYTF. For the CDR3, the DNA is TGTGCCAGCAGTTTAGCCTATGGCTACACCTTC.